This TCR beta chain was sequenced in a study of shared clonotypes between healthy human individuals. Study information: Every donor yielded three CD4 naive, three CD4 memory, two CD8 naive and one CD8 memory plate.

Cells designated naive CD8 were CD45RO-negative and were positively selected for CCR7, with terminally differentiated effector memory CD45RA+ cells excluded. Donors comprised healthy HIV-negative adults lacking recent acute infections or vaccinations. Some clones are missing from TCRdb's copy, which holds only in-frame ones; the method was immunoSEQ multiplex PCR. The sample yields over 2,000,000 clones, around 95% seen once. The CDR3 is made up of 16 amino acids. CDR1 and CDR2 (germline): MNHEY, SMNVEV (reference sequence). With 3 bases clipped from V and 6 bases from J, the junction kept 14 bases outside the gene matches.

The rearrangement joins TRBV27 to TRBJ2-7, with TRBD2 identical over 7 bases. Sequenced: naive CD8+ T cells from PBMCs. This clonotype was sampled from a young man in good health. Some clones in this sample may be carry-over from other donors' samples. The CDR3 DNA is TGTGCCAGCAGTTTGTGGACGGCGGGAGTTCCCCTCGAGCAGTACTTC. As protein: CASSLWTAGVPLEQYF.